This TCR beta chain comes out of a study of blood T cell repertoires in COVID-19. The V gene end was trimmed by 5 bases and the J gene end by 9 bases; junction bases not matched to a gene: 14. This CDR3 is 16 amino acids long. The V gene's germline CDR1 is SGHTA and CDR2 FQGNSA. Sequenced by immunoSEQ multiplex PCR; TCRdb stores in-frame clones only, minus some. The data show about 260,000 clones, over 70% seen once. This sequence originates from a human donor in a cohort sampled during active COVID-19. The J gene is TRBJ2-1, the V gene TRBV7-2; 9 nucleotides agree with TRBD2. The source material was peripheral blood. CDR3 DNA sequence: TGTGCCAGCAGCCACCAGGGGCGGGGGGGCATGAGTGAGCAGTTCTTC. Its translation: CASSHQGRGGMSEQFF. Supplemented by reference TRBV7-2 and TRBJ2-1, the full variable domain reads GAGVSQSPSNKVTEKGKDVELRCDPISGHTALYWYRQSLGQGLEFLIYFQGNSAPDKSGLPSDRFSAERTGGSVSTLTIQRTQQEDSAVYLCASSHQGRGGMSEQFFGPGTRLTVL.